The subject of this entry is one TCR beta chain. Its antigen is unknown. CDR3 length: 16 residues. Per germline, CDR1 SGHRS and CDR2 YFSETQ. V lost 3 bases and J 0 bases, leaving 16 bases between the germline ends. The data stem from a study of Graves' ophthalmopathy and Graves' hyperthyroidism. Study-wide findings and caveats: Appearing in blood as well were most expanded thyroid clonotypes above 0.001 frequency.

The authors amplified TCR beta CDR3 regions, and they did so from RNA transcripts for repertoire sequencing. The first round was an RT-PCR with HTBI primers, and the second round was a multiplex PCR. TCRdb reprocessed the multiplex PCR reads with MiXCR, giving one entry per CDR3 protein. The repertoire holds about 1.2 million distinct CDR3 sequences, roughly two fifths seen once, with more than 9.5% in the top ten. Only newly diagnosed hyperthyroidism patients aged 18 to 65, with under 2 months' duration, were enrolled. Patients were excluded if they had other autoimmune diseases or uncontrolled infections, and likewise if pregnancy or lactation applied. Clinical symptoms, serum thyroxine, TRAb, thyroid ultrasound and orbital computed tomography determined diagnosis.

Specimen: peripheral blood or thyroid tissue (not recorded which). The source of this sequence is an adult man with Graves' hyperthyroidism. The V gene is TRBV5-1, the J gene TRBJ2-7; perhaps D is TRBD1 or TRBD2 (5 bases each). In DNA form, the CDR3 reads TGCGCCAGCAGCTCGGGACCGACGACCAGCTCCTACGAGCAGTACTTC. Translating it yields CASSSGPTTSSYEQYF. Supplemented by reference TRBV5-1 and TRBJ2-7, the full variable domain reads KAGVTQTPRYLIKTRGQQVTLSCSPISGHRSVSWYQQTPGQGLQFLFEYFSETQRNKGNFPGRFSGRQFSNSRSEMNVSTLELGDSALYLCASSSGPTTSSYEQYFGPGTRLTVT.